These T cell receptor beta chains were read from a single sample in a study of blood T cell repertoires in COVID-19. Data came from immunoSEQ multiplex PCR; TCRdb stores just in-frame clones and leaves some out. The table has some 70,000 clones, approximately 80% seen once; the top ten hold roughly 13%. Sequenced material: peripheral blood. The receptors come from a man in his forties or fifties with COVID-19, enrolled during active disease. Each CDR3 is given with its conserved first and last residue. A D gene is named only where the DNA matches it firmly. Clone size, where shown, is once, few, many, or a class for clones that have expanded.

v_gene	d_gene	abundance	j_gene	CDR3nt	CDR3aa
TRBV7-9	-	once	TRBJ1-4	TGTGCCAGCAGCCAAGGACAGAGCGGGGGTGAAAAACTGTTTTTT	CASSQGQSGGEKLFF
TRBV7-6	-	once	TRBJ2-7	TGTGCCAGCAGCCGGCAGGGGGGCTCCTACGAGCAGTACTTC	CASSRQGGSYEQYF
TRBV3-1/TRBV3-2	-	-	TRBJ2-1	TGTGCCAGCACCTCCCCGGGTACTGAGCAGTTCTTC	CASTSPGTEQFF
TRBV9	TRBD1	once	TRBJ1-6	TGTGCCAGCAGTGGACAGGGTACGGATTCACCCCTCCACTTT	CASSGQGTDSPLHF
TRBV19	-	-	TRBJ2-6	TGTGCCAGTCGAGATGGGGCCAACGTCCTGACTTTC	CASRDGANVLTF
TRBV5-1	TRBD1	once	TRBJ1-1	TGCGCCAGCAGCTTGGGAGGCGCTCTGACAGGGGATGAAGCTTTCTTT	CASSLGGALTGDEAFF
TRBV27	TRBD1	-	TRBJ1-2	TGTGCCAGCAGTTTAAGGACAGGAACAAACTATGGCTACACCTTC	CASSLRTGTNYGYTF
TRBV2	TRBD1	-	TRBJ1-5	TGTGCCAGCAGGTCCCGGGACAGTTATCAGCCCCAGCATTTT	CASRSRDSYQPQHF
TRBV24-1	TRBD2	-	TRBJ2-7	TGTGCCACCAGTGATGGGGGGGAGGGCTCCTACGAGCAGTACTTC	CATSDGGEGSYEQYF
TRBV28	-	once	TRBJ2-6	TGTGCCAGTACAATTGCGGGTACCGGGGCCAACGTCCTGACTTTC	CASTIAGTGANVLTF
TRBV5-6	TRBD1	-	TRBJ1-6	TGTGCCAGCAGCCTACAGGGACAGGGGAGCTCACCCCTCCACTTT	CASSLQGQGSSPLHF
TRBV6-5	TRBD1	-	TRBJ2-2	TGTGCCAGCAGTTCGACAGGGCCCGGGGAGCTGTTTTTT	CASSSTGPGELFF
TRBV19	-	-	TRBJ2-1	TGTGCCAGTAGTAGGACAGCTTTGTCCTACAATGAGCAGTTCTTC	CASSRTALSYNEQFF
TRBV4-1	TRBD1	-	TRBJ1-5	TGCGCCAGCAGCCAAGCAGGGGGCTCGAATCAGCCCCAGCATTTT	CASSQAGGSNQPQHF
TRBV6-5	-	-	TRBJ2-1	TGTGCCAGCAGCCGCGGAGGCGGTGGCTACAATGAGCAGTTCTTC	CASSRGGGGYNEQFF
TRBV11-2	TRBD2	-	TRBJ2-7	TGTGCCAGCAGCTTAGGTAGCGGGAGGTACGAGCAGTACTTC	CASSLGSGRYEQYF
TRBV9	-	-	TRBJ1-4	TGTGCCAGCAGCGTAGGGCCCCGTGGGGGGAAGCATGAAAAACTGTTTTTT	CASSVGPRGGKHEKLFF
TRBV7-9	-	many	TRBJ1-5	TGTGCCAGCAGTCAAGGACAGCCCAATCAGCCCCAGCATTTT	CASSQGQPNQPQHF